This T cell receptor (beta chain) comes out of a study of pediatric ulcerative colitis. Study-wide points: Acute severe colitis showed lower rectal diversity from clonal expansions. A couple of patients had blood samples with substantially reduced template counts.

The rectum was sampled with one to two pinch biopsies at colonoscopy. On this clone itself: Its cognate antigen is unknown.

This was a survey-level run. Measured with immunoSEQ multiplex PCR; TCRdb has only the in-frame clones, and not every one. The data show 30,000 to 40,000 clones, approximately 78% seen once. The CDR3 extends over 13 amino acids. Germline assignment: CDR1 LNHDA and CDR2 SQIVND (reference sequence). V was shortened by 7 bases and J by 3 bases, with 9 bases between the two germline ends. Specimen: gut tissue. The V and J genes are TRBV19 and TRBJ2-2; D gene ambiguous. This receptor was obtained from a boy aged 5-17 years with mild ulcerative colitis. DNA for the CDR3: TGTGCCAGTACAAGGTTCTACACCGGGGAGCTGTTTTTT. Its protein is CASTRFYTGELFF. The entire variable domain, with the rest obtained from reference TRBV19 and TRBJ2-2, is as follows: DGGITQSPKYLFRKEGQNVTLSCEQNLNHDAMYWYRQDPGQGLRLIYYSQIVNDFQKGDIAEGYSVSREKKESFPLTVTSAQKNPTAFYLCASTRFYTGELFFGEGSRLTVL.